A selection of T cell receptor beta chains follows, all from one sample in a study of blood T cell repertoires in COVID-19. Clones were read by immunoSEQ multiplex PCR, and TCRdb kept only the in-frame ones, dropping some. The sample lists 300,000 to 350,000 clones, 80% to 90% seen once, with around 4.6% in the top ten. Source material: PBMCs or T cells enriched from blood (not recorded which). The receptors were sampled from a man aged 30 to 45 who had recovered from COVID-19. Both conserved end residues are part of each CDR3. D genes are given only for firm matches. Size is omitted from some rows. Given values are once, few, many or a class for expanded clones.

cdr3_aa cdr3_nt v_call cdr3_length clone_size j_call d_call
CAWSVRGPYNEQFF TGTGCCTGGAGTGTCAGGGGTCCCTACAATGAGCAGTTCTTC TRBV30 14 . TRBJ2-1 .
CASSIVRPRAKEQYF TGTGCCAGTAGTATAGTAAGGCCCAGGGCAAAAGAGCAGTACTTC TRBV19 15 . TRBJ2-7 .
CASSDDTAGTNTGELFF TGCGCCAGCAGTGATGATACAGCGGGGACGAACACCGGGGAGCTGTTTTTT TRBV10-1 17 . TRBJ2-2 TRBD2
CASSLSGSGELFF TGTGCCAGCAGTTTATCGGGGTCCGGGGAGCTGTTTTTT TRBV28 13 . TRBJ2-2 .
CASSGRGFHTGELFF TGTGCCAGCAGTGGACGGGGTTTCCACACCGGGGAGCTGTTTTTT TRBV2 15 . TRBJ2-2 .
CASSLGGQLRSPLHF TGTGCCAGCAGCTTGGGGGGGCAGTTACGCTCACCCCTCCACTTT TRBV5-4 15 . TRBJ1-6 .
CASSLTTGAHTYEQYF TGCGCCAGCAGCTTGACCACAGGGGCCCATACCTACGAGCAGTACTTC TRBV5-1 16 . TRBJ2-7 TRBD1
CASSDLGDEKLFF TGCGCCAGCAGCGATCTGGGAGACGAAAAACTGTTTTTT TRBV5-1 13 . TRBJ1-4 .
CASSPGAGGYGYTF TGTGCCAGCAGCCCAGGGGCGGGCGGCTATGGCTACACCTTC TRBV3-1/TRBV3-2 14 few TRBJ1-2 .
CASSLTGDGTEAFF TGTGCCAGCTCACTTACAGGGGATGGCACTGAAGCTTTCTTT TRBV18 14 . TRBJ1-1 TRBD1
CASSPRQGRYEQYF TGTGCCAGCAGTCCACGACAGGGGCGATACGAGCAGTACTTC TRBV6-5 14 . TRBJ2-7 TRBD1